This T cell receptor (beta chain) was recorded in a study of healthy donors' naive CD4 and CD8 T cells. Study summary: All functional IMGT TCR alpha variants were covered by new primers.

CDR1 is ENHRY, CDR2 SYGVKD, per germline. This CDR3 is built from 11 residues. Trimming shortened V by 8 bases and J by 5 bases, and 9 bases separated the two germline ends. Starting from approximately 500 ng of total RNA, TCR libraries were made with linear amplification. TCRdb ran MiXCR on the reads and lists one entry per CDR3 protein. The table includes about 180,000 distinct CDR3 sequences, over 60% detected once. The clonotype was recovered from a pool of human donors in good health; the sample pools cells from several healthy donors. V usage is TRBV10-3 and J usage is TRBJ2-5; no reliable D call. Sequences were obtained from naive CD4+ and CD8+ T cells sorted from blood, pooled from several donors. DNA of the CDR3: TGTGCCATCTTGATTCGGGAGACCCAGTACTTC. It encodes CAILIRETQYF.